This T cell receptor (beta chain) was sequenced for a study of T cell responses to AZD1222 COVID-19 vaccine. This table comes from immunoSEQ multiplex PCR, and its TCRdb copy is limited to in-frame clones, with some not included. This table has about 100,000 clones, about 88% appearing once. This clonotype originated in an adult in good health. Sequences were derived from peripheral blood, sampled on day 0 of AZD1222 vaccination.

CDR3 nucleotide sequence: TGTGCCAGCAGTTTGAGTAGTAACTATGGCTACACCTTC. Translation gives CASSLSSNYGYTF. The V gene is TRBV28, the J gene TRBJ1-2; D not resolved. This CDR3 is built from 13 residues. Trimming stripped 3 bases from V and 1 base from J, with 6 bases between. Germline V gene data show CDR1 as MDHEN and CDR2 as SYDVKM.